Given below is one TCR beta chain in context. The data stem from a study of blood T cell repertoires in COVID-19. On the study more broadly: The samples span acute and convalescent COVID-19 from the United States, Italy and Spain.

Per the authors' pipeline: Counts of nucleated cells, estimated from reference gene primer amplification, were obtained. Profiling relied on immunoSEQ multiplex PCR, and the TCRdb table lists in-frame clones only, not all of them. V, J and clone size are those of that table, while D and trimming were read from the DNA. The sample holds 250,000 to 350,000 clones, approximately 90% seen once. The J segment lost 2 bases and the V segment lost 0 bases, leaving 6 bases of the junction unmatched. CDR3 length: 15 residues. Germline V gene lookup returns CDR1 GTSNPN and CDR2 SVGIG (reference sequence). The TCR sequence derives from a woman aged 50 to 65 with COVID-19, enrolled during active disease. Sequencing was carried out using peripheral blood. The chain uses TRBV30 and TRBJ2-7, with TRBD1 matching over 8 bases. The CDR3 reads CAWSVSRDRTYEQYF. In DNA form, the CDR3 reads TGTGCCTGGAGTGTATCCCGGGACAGGACCTACGAGCAGTACTTC.